These 32 T cell receptor beta chains were sequenced from one sample in a study of beta chain features in type 1 diabetes. Study findings and constraints: Within each of all four CD4+ subsets, Type 1 diabetes patients had TCRB CDR3s that were moderately but significantly shorter.

The isolated RNA, all of it, was reverse transcribed, so expressed TCRB transcripts were what got sequenced. Profiling relied on immunoSEQ multiplex PCR, and the TCRdb table lists in-frame clones only, not all of them. The sample has roughly 150,000 clones, roughly 60% seen once. These TCRs are of unknown antigen specificity. Sequenced material: naive CD4+ T cells from blood. The receptors here all came from a man aged 25 to 40 with type 1 diabetes.

Here the CDR3 reads CASSYWGLETEAFF. The CDR3 DNA follows: TGTGCCAGCAGTTATTGGGGTTTAGAGACTGAAGCTTTCTTT. V usage is TRBV27 and J usage is TRBJ1-1; no clear D gene. The CDR3 length is 14 residues. The germline CDR1 and CDR2 sequences are MNHEY and SMNVEV (reference sequence). The V end lost 4 bases, the J end lost 5 bases, and 14 bases lay between the germline ends.

V gene TRBV9 combines with J gene TRBJ2-7; D is perhaps TRBD1 (6 bases). CDR3 length equals 15 residues. CDR1 is SGDLS, CDR2 YYNGEE, per germline. Trimming stripped 0 bases from V and 3 bases from J, with 13 bases between. The CDR3 region has the DNA TGTGCCAGCAGCGTAGATCCAGGGGAGAACTACGAGCAGTACTTC. This translates into CASSVDPGENYEQYF. The entire variable domain, with the rest obtained from reference TRBV9 and TRBJ2-7, is as follows: DSGVTQTPKHLITATGQRVTLRCSPRSGDLSVYWYQQSLDQGLQFLIQYYNGEERAKGNILERFSAQQFPDLHSELNLSSLELGDSALYFCASSVDPGENYEQYFGPGTRLTVT.

The chain combines TRBV5-4 with TRBJ2-2, with D possibly matching TRBD2 (6 bases). V lost 4 bases and J lost 0, with 7 bases in between. This CDR3 is 14 amino acids long. CDR1 is SGHNT and CDR2 is YYREEE in the germline V gene (reference sequence). CDR3 protein: CASSRTTNTGELFF. The CDR3 DNA reads TGTGCCAGCAGCCGGACTACGAACACCGGGGAGCTGTTTTTT. Based on the CDR3 plus reference TRBV5-4 and TRBJ2-2, the full variable domain is ETGVTQSPTHLIKTRGQQVTLRCSSQSGHNTVSWYQQALGQGPQFIFQYYREEENGRGNFPPRFSGLQFPNYSSELNVNALELDDSALYLCASSRTTNTGELFFGEGSRLTVL.

V usage is TRBV18 and J usage is TRBJ2-5; D ambiguous. The CDR3 is made up of 13 amino acids. Trimming shortened V by 2 bases and J by 2 bases, and 6 bases separated the two germline ends. The germline CDR1 and CDR2 sequences are KGHSH and LQKENI. The CDR3 is CASSPFDQETQYF. CDR3 DNA: TGTGCCAGCTCACCATTCGATCAAGAGACCCAGTACTTC.

A few counts support this clone. The chain joins TRBV29-1 to TRBJ2-5; D remains unclear. Germline values: CDR1 SQVTM, CDR2 ANQGSEA. Trimming took off 3 bases at V and 1 base at J, with 9 bases between the two ends. This CDR3 has 13 residues. The CDR3, as DNA: TGCAGCGTTGATTCTCTCGGCCAAGAGACCCAGTACTTC. This codes for CSVDSLGQETQYF.

The V gene is TRBV5-1, the J gene TRBJ1-1, with no clear D. Per germline, CDR1 SGHRS and CDR2 YFSETQ. The CDR3 runs 14 residues. Trimming pared 0 bases from V and 4 bases from J, leaving 10 bases between. The CDR3 bases are TGCGCCAGCAGCTTGGTACGTGGTACCACTGAAGCTTTCTTT. Amino acids: CASSLVRGTTEAFF.

The chain uses TRBV4-3 and TRBJ1-2; TRBD1 aligns across 12 bases. The CDR3 length is 14 residues. The germline V gene has CDR1 LGHNA and CDR2 YSLEER. The ends lost 4 bases at V and 8 bases at J; junction bases unmatched: 5. The DNA of the CDR3 is TGCGCCAGCAGCCTGGGACAGGGGGCGGGCGGCTACACCTTC. Protein sequence: CASSLGQGAGGYTF.

The chain is built from TRBV23-1 and TRBJ2-3; D is unclear. TRBV23-1 is filed as an ORF, its function uncertain. This CDR3 contains 17 residues. Trimming took 8 bases from V and 4 from J, leaving 25 bases between them. CDR3 region: CASCRTRGAPKADTQYF. CDR3 bases: TGCGCCAGCTGCCGGACGCGAGGAGCCCCTAAAGCAGATACGCAGTATTTT.

This rearrangement joins TRBV14 to TRBJ2-1; D is uncertain. Germline assignment: CDR1 SGHDN and CDR2 FVKESK. V was clipped by 4 bases and J by 6 bases, with 13 bases between them. This CDR3 contains 14 residues. The CDR3 loop is CASSPEIWGNEQFF. The CDR3 DNA follows: TGTGCCAGCAGCCCAGAAATCTGGGGCAATGAGCAGTTCTTC.

Comments on this clone: This specimen includes other DNA sequences encoding the same CDR3. The chain has TRBV29-1 and TRBJ2-3, with unresolved D. V was clipped by 2 bases and J by 1 base, with 4 bases between them. The CDR3 spans 12 residues. CDR1 SQVTM and CDR2 ANQGSEA come from the germline V gene. CDR3 in DNA: TGCAGCGTTGAATCGGGCACAGATACGCAGTATTTT. Translated: CSVESGTDTQYF.

V usage is TRBV10-3 and J usage is TRBJ2-7; D gene ambiguous. The V gene lost 6 bases and the J gene lost 4 bases, with 13 bases spanning the gap. Germline V CDR1 and CDR2: ENHRY, SYGVKD. The CDR3 runs 13 residues. The CDR3 protein is CAIRGNSKYEQYF. For the CDR3, the DNA is TGTGCCATCAGGGGAAACAGTAAATACGAGCAGTACTTC.

This rearrangement joins TRBV4-1 to TRBJ2-7; a weak D match, TRBD1 (5 bases). The CDR3 consists of 15 residues. Germline CDR1 is MGHRA and CDR2 is YSYEKL. The ends were cut back, 0 bases at V and 3 bases at J, with 12 bases in the middle. The CDR3 DNA is TGCGCCAGCAGCCAAGAAGGGGTAGGTGGCTACGAGCAGTACTTC. It encodes CASSQEGVGGYEQYF.

The chain couples TRBV29-1 to TRBJ2-3; D ambiguous. Germline V gives CDR1 SQVTM, CDR2 ANQGSEA. The CDR3 has 13 amino acids. The V gene lost 2 bases and the J gene lost 1 base, with 7 bases spanning the gap. The CDR3 region has the DNA TGCAGCGTTGAAAGCAGGCGCACAGATACGCAGTATTTT. It codes for CSVESRRTDTQYF.

The V call is TRBV7-9, the J call TRBJ2-7, with D perhaps matching TRBD1 (6 bases). Per the germline V gene, CDR1 is SEHNR and CDR2 is FQNEAQ (reference sequence). V was pared by 2 bases and J by 3 bases, with 8 bases between. The CDR3 runs to 13 residues. The CDR3 is CASSLPQGYEQYF. In nucleotides, the CDR3 is TGTGCCAGCAGCTTACCACAGGGCTACGAGCAGTACTTC.

The chain couples TRBV28 to TRBJ2-5; D is perhaps TRBD1 (5 bases). In germline, CDR1 is MDHEN, CDR2 SYDVKM. This CDR3 contains 13 residues. Trimming shortened V by 3 bases and J by 5 bases, and 10 bases separated the two germline ends. CDR3 bases: TGTGCCAGCAGTTTGGGCAGGGTGGAGACCCAGTACTTC. As protein: CASSLGRVETQYF. The variable domain in full, with the rest retrieved from reference TRBV28 and TRBJ2-5, is DVKVTQSSRYLVKRTGEKVFLECVQDMDHENMFWYRQDPGLGLRLIYFSYDVKMKEKGDIPEGYSVSREKKERFSLILESASTNQTSMYLCASSLGRVETQYFGPGTRLLVL.

The V and J genes are TRBV13 and TRBJ2-3; no reliable D call. The CDR3 runs 10 residues. Germline V gives CDR1 PRHDT, CDR2 FYEKMQ (reference sequence). The V and J ends lost 8 bases and 4 bases respectively, with 4 bases between them. The CDR3 DNA is TGTGCCAGCGGGGCAGATACGCAGTATTTT. It yields the protein CASGADTQYF.

The chain couples TRBV5-1 to TRBJ2-5, with 7 nucleotides matching TRBD1. Germline-derived CDR1 and CDR2 are SGHRS and YFSETQ. The CDR3 consists of 16 residues. V shed 4 bases, J shed 0 bases, and the junction held 9 bases outside the gene matches. The CDR3 DNA reads as TGCGCCAGCAGCCACCTCGGACAGGACAACCAAGAGACCCAGTACTTC. Its protein is CASSHLGQDNQETQYF. The full variable domain, in which reference TRBV5-1 and TRBJ2-5 provide the parts outside the CDR3, is KAGVTQTPRYLIKTRGQQVTLSCSPISGHRSVSWYQQTPGQGLQFLFEYFSETQRNKGNFPGRFSGRQFSNSRSEMNVSTLELGDSALYLCASSHLGQDNQETQYFGPGTRLLVL.

The V and J genes are TRBV4-3 and TRBJ2-5; TRBD2 matches at 7 bases. After removal of 0 bases from V and 0 bases from J, the junction contained 7 bases not matched to a gene. This CDR3 has 17 residues. CDR1 and CDR2 (germline): LGHNA, YSLEER. The CDR3 region is CASSQDTAGMDQETQYF. CDR3 DNA: TGCGCCAGCAGCCAAGATACAGCGGGGATGGACCAAGAGACCCAGTACTTC.

The rearrangement uses TRBV7-9 and TRBJ1-1, with TRBD1 identical over 7 bases. Germline V lookup: CDR1 SEHNR, CDR2 FQNEAQ (reference sequence). The CDR3 contains 14 residues. V shed 1 base, J shed 1 base, and the junction held 0 bases outside the gene matches. This CDR3 is CASSLGTGNTEAFF. The CDR3 DNA follows: TGTGCCAGCAGCTTAGGGACAGGGAACACTGAAGCTTTCTTT.

The chain employs TRBV4-3 and TRBJ1-6; D is unclear. V lost 2 bases and J 6 bases, leaving 14 bases between the germline ends. This CDR3 region has 16 residues. Germline V gene data show CDR1 as LGHNA and CDR2 as YSLEER. CDR3 nucleotide sequence: TGCGCCAGCAGCCAACACGCGGGAGGGTTTAATTCACCCCTCCACTTT. Its translation: CASSQHAGGFNSPLHF.

The chain recombines TRBV4-3 with TRBJ2-3; 8 nucleotides align to TRBD2. In germline, CDR1 is LGHNA, CDR2 YSLEER. Losses at the gene ends were 2 bases for V and 1 base for J; bases not matched to a gene: 14. The length of the CDR3 is 19 residues. The CDR3 sequence: CASSQRDFRAGGGTDTQYF. Written as DNA, the CDR3 is TGCGCCAGCAGCCAACGGGACTTCCGGGCGGGGGGTGGCACAGATACGCAGTATTTT.

The chain uses TRBV30 and TRBJ2-3; D may be TRBD1 (6 bases). The CDR3 contains 13 residues. Germline V gene lookup returns CDR1 GTSNPN and CDR2 SVGIG (reference sequence). V was trimmed by 2 bases and J by 4 bases, leaving 10 bases between them. In nucleotides, the CDR3 is TGTGCCTGGAGTCACAGGGTTCCAGATACGCAGTATTTT. Translated, it gives CAWSHRVPDTQYF.

This clone was seen a few times. V gene TRBV10-3 combines with J gene TRBJ2-3; D is possibly TRBD2 (5 bases). Germline-derived CDR1 and CDR2 are ENHRY and SYGVKD. Trimming left V 6 bases short and J 2 bases short, with 9 bases between. The CDR3 covers 13 residues. The CDR3 DNA sequence: TGTGCCATCAGGAACGGGGTCACAGATACGCAGTATTTT. Its translation is CAIRNGVTDTQYF.

This clone was found a few times. The chain combines TRBV9 with TRBJ1-5; D is possibly TRBD1 (5 bases). Trimming removed 7 bases from V and 0 bases from J, with 11 bases in between. The CDR3 length is 14 residues. In germline, CDR1 is SGDLS, CDR2 YYNGEE. The CDR3 coding sequence is TGTGCCAGCTCGGACAATCCTAGCAATCAGCCCCAGCATTTT. Residues: CASSDNPSNQPQHF.

The chain combines TRBV5-1 with TRBJ1-1; the D is unclear. This CDR3 region has 14 residues. V was clipped by 0 bases and J by 1 base, with 7 bases between them. In germline, CDR1 is SGHRS, CDR2 YFSETQ. The CDR3 sequence is CASSLGTRNTEAFF. CDR3 sequence (DNA): TGCGCCAGCAGCTTGGGGACGAGGAACACTGAAGCTTTCTTT.

The J gene is TRBJ2-5, the V gene TRBV11-2; 7 bases line up with TRBD1. CDR3 size: 17 residues. V trimming: 6 bases; J trimming: 1 base; junction bases outside the gene matches: 14. Looked up from germline, CDR1 is SGHAT and CDR2 is FQNNGV. The CDR3 reads CASRPYYVRTGQETQYF. CDR3 bases: TGTGCCAGCAGACCTTATTATGTTCGGACAGGCCAAGAGACCCAGTACTTC.

The chain has TRBV18 and TRBJ2-2; no definite D call. Trimming removed 5 bases at V and 5 bases at J, with 6 bases between. This CDR3 is built from 12 residues. From germline, CDR1 is KGHSH and CDR2 LQKENI. In nucleotides, the CDR3 is TGTGCCAGCTCAATCAGGACCGGGGAGCTGTTTTTT. Amino acids: CASSIRTGELFF.

This clone came up a few times. The chain is built from TRBV25-1 and TRBJ2-7; D may be TRBD1 (5 bases). Germline V gives CDR1 MGHDK, CDR2 SYGVNS. V was trimmed by 4 bases and J by 2 bases, leaving 12 bases between them. The CDR3 loop spans 14 amino acids. The CDR3 loop reads CASSVGARTYEQYF. DNA for the CDR3: TGTGCCAGCAGTGTAGGGGCCAGGACCTACGAGCAGTACTTC.

J is TRBJ2-6 and V is TRBV2; a weak D match, TRBD1 (5 bases). The germline V and J ends were trimmed by 3 bases and 0 bases, with 6 bases remaining between them. There are 15 residues in the CDR3. Germline CDR1 reads SNHLY; CDR2 reads FYNNEI. CDR3 DNA sequence: TGTGCCAGCAGTGAGGGGCTCTCTGGGGCCAACGTCCTGACTTTC. Its translation: CASSEGLSGANVLTF.

The V and J genes are TRBV9 and TRBJ1-6; D ambiguous. Per the germline V gene, CDR1 is SGDLS and CDR2 is YYNGEE. Trimming removed 0 bases at V and 5 bases at J, with 6 bases between. CDR3 length: 14 amino acids. This chain's CDR3 is CASSVAPDNSPLHF. DNA of the CDR3: TGTGCCAGCAGCGTAGCTCCCGATAATTCACCCCTCCACTTT.

The chain employs TRBV27 and TRBJ1-5, with no clear D. Germline loops: CDR1 MNHEY, CDR2 SMNVEV (reference sequence). The CDR3 spans 17 residues. V lost 5 bases, J lost 4 bases, and 21 bases lay in between. The CDR3 protein is CASSPLTGQAINQPQHF. The CDR3 DNA follows: TGTGCCAGCAGTCCTCTAACCGGGCAGGCGATAAATCAGCCCCAGCATTTT.

J is TRBJ2-7 and V is TRBV19; TRBD1 agrees at 7 bases. The CDR3 loop spans 14 amino acids. CDR1 is LNHDA and CDR2 is SQIVND in the germline V gene (reference sequence). Trimming removed 5 bases from V and 3 bases from J; junction bases left unmatched: 7. CDR3 in DNA: TGTGCCAGTAGTGTTACAGGGGCCTACTACGAGCAGTACTTC. Protein sequence: CASSVTGAYYEQYF. The complete variable domain, with remaining parts taken from reference TRBV19 and TRBJ2-7, reads DGGITQSPKYLFRKEGQNVTLSCEQNLNHDAMYWYRQDPGQGLRLIYYSQIVNDFQKGDIAEGYSVSREKKESFPLTVTSAQKNPTAFYLCASSVTGAYYEQYFGPGTRLTVT.